This passage covers 32 T cell receptor beta chains from one sample sequenced in a study of CD8 T cells in ankylosing spondylitis. No antigens are known for them. TCRdb reprocessed the 5' RACE reads via MiXCR and lists one record per CDR3 protein. The data show some 800,000 distinct CDR3 sequences, with about an eighth seen just once and roughly 0.51% held by the top ten. Points from the study as a whole: Characteristic, it appeared, of ankylosing spondylitis blood was a TCR beta motif of about eight highly homologous variants.

Sequences were obtained from blood, either unsorted or a sorted T cell fraction (not recorded which). Receptors were obtained from a male donor with ankylosing spondylitis.

The chain employs TRBV20-1 and TRBJ2-2; D possibly matches TRBD1 or TRBD2 (5 bases each). CDR1 DFQATT and CDR2 SNEGSKA come from the germline V gene (reference sequence). V dropped 3 bases and J dropped 0 bases, with 8 bases sitting between them. This CDR3 region has 14 residues. The DNA for the CDR3 is TGCAGTGCTAGGACGGGGCCGAACACCGGGGAGCTGTTTTTT. Amino acids: CSARTGPNTGELFF.

This clonotype was observed at least ten times. The chain employs TRBV12-3 or TRBV12-4 and TRBJ1-1, with TRBD1 as a possible D gene (5 bases). The CDR3 loop spans 14 amino acids. V dropped 3 bases and J dropped 4 bases, with 12 bases sitting between them. The CDR3 reads CASSLQGGSTEAFF. As DNA, the CDR3 is TGTGCCAGCAGTTTGCAGGGAGGTAGCACTGAAGCTTTCTTT.

The rearrangement joins TRBV6-1 to TRBJ1-5, with D hard to call. This CDR3 spans 15 amino acids. V dropped 5 bases and J dropped 5 bases, with 16 bases sitting between them. Germline CDR1 MNHNS, CDR2 SASEGT. The CDR3 protein is CASSPRFSFYQPQHF. CDR3 DNA sequence: TGTGCCAGCAGTCCCCGTTTCAGCTTCTATCAGCCCCAGCATTTT.

The V call is TRBV29-1, the J call TRBJ1-2, with D unresolved. The V gene lost 6 bases and the J gene lost 4 bases, with 9 bases spanning the gap. The CDR3 consists of 11 residues. Germline CDR1 SQVTM, CDR2 ANQGSEA. CDR3 sequence: CSVRDFYGYTF. The CDR3 nucleotides are TGCAGCGTAAGGGATTTCTATGGCTACACCTTC.

The chain employs TRBV5-1 and TRBJ2-5, with D possibly called TRBD1 or TRBD2 (5 bases each). Looked up from germline, CDR1 is SGHRS and CDR2 is YFSETQ. V was trimmed by 8 bases and J by 3 bases, leaving 14 bases between them. The CDR3 is 13 amino acids. The CDR3 DNA reads TGCGCCAGTTCGATGATGGGGGAAGAGACCCAGTACTTC. Amino acid sequence: CASSMMGEETQYF. The full variable domain, rest sourced from reference TRBV5-1 and TRBJ2-5, is KAGVTQTPRYLIKTRGQQVTLSCSPISGHRSVSWYQQTPGQGLQFLFEYFSETQRNKGNFPGRFSGRQFSNSRSEMNVSTLELGDSALYLCASSMMGEETQYFGPGTRLLVL.

V is TRBV20-1 and J is TRBJ2-7; TRBD2 might be the D (6 bases). The germline gives CDR1 DFQATT, CDR2 SNEGSKA (reference sequence). Deletions cut 4 bases from V and 0 bases from J, with 19 bases between. The CDR3 consists of 16 residues. CDR3: CSAIGPAGHLSYEQYF. DNA of the CDR3: TGCAGTGCTATCGGGCCAGCGGGTCACCTCTCCTACGAGCAGTACTTC.

This clonotype was picked up a small number of times. This chain joins TRBV6-4 and TRBJ1-4; TRBD1 aligns across 8 bases. From germline, CDR1 is MRHNA and CDR2 SNTAGT. CDR3 length equals 16 residues. Trimming at V came to 6 bases and at J to 5 bases, leaving 11 bases not matched to a gene. CDR3 residues: CASRIKGTGVNEKLFF. The CDR3 DNA reads TGTGCCAGCAGGATTAAAGGGACAGGAGTGAATGAAAAACTGTTTTTT.

This clonotype was counted at least ten times. The chain joins TRBV20-1 to TRBJ2-1; maybe TRBD1 (5 bases). Trimming shortened V by 5 bases and J by 7 bases, and 6 bases separated the two germline ends. This CDR3 is 10 amino acids long. Germline assignment: CDR1 DFQATT and CDR2 SNEGSKA (reference sequence). CDR3 sequence (DNA): TGCAGTGCTGGGGCAAATGAGCAGTTCTTC. Amino acid sequence: CSAGANEQFF.

The chain joins TRBV20-1 to TRBJ2-7; 7 nucleotides line up with TRBD1. The CDR3 is made up of 12 amino acids. From germline, CDR1 is DFQATT and CDR2 SNEGSKA (reference sequence). DNA of the CDR3: TGCAGCTCCGCAGGGGGTTCCTACGAGCAGTACTTC. It yields the protein CSSAGGSYEQYF.

The J gene is TRBJ2-7, the V gene TRBV4-3, with D unclear. Germline V gene lookup returns CDR1 LGHNA and CDR2 YSLEER. Trimming stripped 0 bases from V and 4 bases from J, with 10 bases between. The CDR3 runs 14 residues. The CDR3 DNA reads TGCGCCAGCAGCCAAGATCTTCGACGTTACGAGCAGTACTTC. Amino acids: CASSQDLRRYEQYF.

This clonotype was recorded at least ten times. The rearrangement links TRBV20-1 to TRBJ2-4, with D possibly matching TRBD1 (5 bases). The CDR3 spans 17 residues. Germline lookup yields CDR1 DFQATT and CDR2 SNEGSKA (reference sequence). Trimming cost V 0 bases and J 0 bases, with 15 bases left between them. The CDR3 region has the DNA TGCAGTGCTAGAGATCTCGGCCAGGGCTTAGCCAAAAACATTCAGTACTTC. This encodes CSARDLGQGLAKNIQYF.

This clonotype was seen only a few times. This sequence joins TRBV5-1 and TRBJ2-3; the D gene could be TRBD1 or TRBD2 (5 bases each). The CDR3 contains 14 residues. The germline V and J ends were trimmed by 4 bases and 1 base, with 10 bases remaining between them. CDR1 SGHRS and CDR2 YFSETQ come from the germline V gene. As DNA, the CDR3 is TGCGCCAGCAGCCAGAGGGACCGCACAGATACGCAGTATTTT. This translates into CASSQRDRTDTQYF.

This clonotype was seen many times. This sequence joins TRBV29-1 and TRBJ2-1; unclear D gene. The ends were cut back, 1 base at V and 0 bases at J, with 10 bases in the middle. The CDR3 has 15 amino acids. Looked up from germline, CDR1 is SQVTM and CDR2 is ANQGSEA. The CDR3 loop reads CSVEGTSSSYNEQFF. For the CDR3, the DNA is TGCAGCGTTGAAGGTACATCGAGCTCCTACAATGAGCAGTTCTTC.

The CDR3 loop reads CSATGWLSNEQFF. The CDR3 DNA sequence: TGCAGCGCCACGGGGTGGCTAAGCAATGAGCAGTTCTTC. The V call is TRBV29-1, the J call TRBJ2-1; D may be TRBD2 (5 bases). This CDR3 is built from 13 residues. The germline gives CDR1 SQVTM, CDR2 ANQGSEA. Trimming stripped 7 bases from V and 6 bases from J, with 16 bases between.

The table lists this clonotype with many counts. The chain employs TRBV29-1 and TRBJ1-2; a possible D gene is TRBD1 (5 bases). V lost 6 bases and J 0 bases, leaving 14 bases between the germline ends. The CDR3 has 14 residues. CDR1 is SQVTM, CDR2 ANQGSEA, per germline. CDR3 amino acids: CSVGLQASNYGYTF. In DNA form, the CDR3 reads TGCAGCGTCGGTCTACAGGCCTCTAACTATGGCTACACCTTC.

In its sample, this clonotype was seen a few times. The genes are TRBV6-1 and TRBJ2-1; D is unresolved. The CDR3 covers 14 residues. CDR1 MNHNS and CDR2 SASEGT come from the germline V gene. V lost 6 bases and J lost 0, with 9 bases in between. CDR3 nucleotide sequence: TGTGCCAGCAGACACAGTAGCTCCTACAATGAGCAGTTCTTC. It encodes CASRHSSSYNEQFF.

This chain links TRBV5-1 with TRBJ1-6; D is ambiguous. The CDR3 consists of 14 residues. V lost 1 base to trimming and J lost 3 bases, with 5 bases between them. Per germline, CDR1 SGHRS and CDR2 YFSETQ. CDR3 amino acids: CASSLNYYNSPLHF. In DNA form, the CDR3 reads TGCGCCAGCAGCTTGAACTACTATAATTCACCCCTCCACTTT.

Notes on this clonotype: One end of the junction varies from germline; a read error may be responsible. The J gene is TRBJ2-3, the V gene TRBV10-3; 9 bases fit TRBD1. Germline assignment: CDR1 ENHRY and CDR2 SYGVKD. The CDR3 loop spans 17 amino acids. CDR3 DNA sequence: TGTGCCATCGGTGACCCGACCACAGGGGACAGGGCAGATACGCAGTATTTT. Its protein product is CAIGDPTTGDRADTQYF.

This chain joins TRBV13 and TRBJ2-1; 8 bases match TRBD2. The CDR3 runs 17 residues. V was pared by 5 bases and J by 10 bases, with 19 bases of the junction left unmatched. Germline V gene sequence: CDR1 PRHDT, CDR2 FYEKMQ (reference sequence). CDR3 DNA: TGTGCCAGCAGCCCCCCTCGCGGGAGGCCCCTACGGTCGGAGCAGTTCTTC. This codes for CASSPPRGRPLRSEQFF.

This rearrangement joins TRBV29-1 to TRBJ2-3, with D tentatively TRBD2 (6 bases). The germline CDR1 and CDR2 sequences are SQVTM and ANQGSEA. Trimming pared 6 bases from V and 0 bases from J, leaving 13 bases between. The CDR3 is 14 amino acids. The CDR3, as DNA: TGCAGCGTATCCCGGGACTTTAGCACAGATACGCAGTATTTT. Residues: CSVSRDFSTDTQYF.

This clonotype was counted a few times. The chain recombines TRBV6-2 or TRBV6-3 with TRBJ2-7; D is unclear. The V end was cut by 10 bases, the J end by 2 bases, with 18 bases between. CDR1 MNHEY and CDR2 SVGEGT come from the germline V gene. There are 14 residues in the CDR3. This chain's CDR3 is CAIQRRRGPYEQYF. Here the CDR3 DNA reads TGTGCCATTCAGCGACGACGCGGACCCTACGAGCAGTACTTC.

A few counts support this clonotype. The DNA for the CDR3 is TGCGCCAGCAGCCAAGATCGCGGGAGGGGCACCACCGGGGAGCTGTTTTTT. Protein: CASSQDRGRGTTGELFF. This rearrangement joins TRBV4-3 to TRBJ2-2; 9 bases match TRBD2. V lost 0 bases, J lost 4 bases, and 6 bases stayed unmatched. The germline CDR1 and CDR2 sequences are LGHNA and YSLEER. CDR3 length equals 17 residues.

This clonotype was recorded at least ten times. A read error may account for a junction end that differs from germline. V and J are TRBV5-1 and TRBJ1-2; D is uncertain. This CDR3 spans 13 amino acids. Per germline, CDR1 SGHRS and CDR2 YFSETQ. The CDR3 protein is CASSLVSNYGYTF. CDR3 nucleotides: TGTGCCAGCAGCTTAGTTTCTAACTATGGCTACACCTTC.

The rearrangement uses TRBV5-1 and TRBJ2-7; 7 nucleotides align to TRBD2. This CDR3 contains 16 residues. V dropped 0 bases and J dropped 1; count of bases not matched to a gene: 7. Germline CDR1 SGHRS, CDR2 YFSETQ. The CDR3 DNA reads TGCGCCAGCAGCTTGGTGGCTAGCGGTCCGTCCTACGAGCAGTACTTC. Encoded protein: CASSLVASGPSYEQYF.

This clonotype was observed a few times. The chain employs TRBV3-1 and TRBJ2-3, with D possibly matching TRBD1 (6 bases). Germline V CDR1 and CDR2: LGHDT, YNNKEL (reference sequence). V lost 0 bases and J lost 12, with 16 bases in between. CDR3 length equals 14 residues. CDR3 bases: TGTGCCAGCAGCCAAGATAGCCGGCAGGGGTACCAGTATTTT. Amino acid sequence: CASSQDSRQGYQYF.

The rearrangement links TRBV5-1 to TRBJ1-6, with no clear D. CDR3 size: 16 residues. Germline CDR1 is SGHRS and CDR2 is YFSETQ. With 0 bases removed from V and 10 bases from J, the gap between germline ends came to 17 bases. CDR3 sequence (DNA): TGCGCCAGCAGCTTGGGACGGAACCTCTTAGGATCACCCCTCCACTTT. Protein sequence: CASSLGRNLLGSPLHF.

V is TRBV12-5 and J is TRBJ2-2; no clear D. This CDR3 is 18 amino acids long. The V and J ends lost 3 bases and 1 base respectively, with 18 bases between them. The germline V gene encodes CDR1 LGHNT and CDR2 FRNRAP. The DNA of the CDR3 is TGTGCTAGTGGTTTATTCCCCGGCTCACTCCTGAACACCGGGGAGCTGTTTTTT. This codes for CASGLFPGSLLNTGELFF.

This sequence joins TRBV29-1 and TRBJ1-2, with TRBD1 matching 7 bases. Germline V gene sequence: CDR1 SQVTM, CDR2 ANQGSEA. The CDR3 loop spans 14 amino acids. Trimming cost V 6 bases and J 8 bases; bases outside gene matches: 15. The DNA for the CDR3 is TGCAGCGTGGGCTACAGGGGTGTGACCGGCGGCTACACCTTC. The encoded protein is CSVGYRGVTGGYTF.

This clonotype was counted between two and nine times. V and J are TRBV5-5 and TRBJ1-2, with no clear D. V dropped 4 bases and J dropped 4 bases, with 11 bases sitting between them. This CDR3 contains 13 residues. Germline CDR1 is SGHKS and CDR2 is YYEKEE (reference sequence). CDR3 protein: CASSRPGSYGYTF. The CDR3 bases are TGTGCCAGCAGCCGTCCGGGGAGCTATGGCTACACCTTC.

The chain recombines TRBV20-1 with TRBJ2-3, with D perhaps matching TRBD1 or TRBD2 (5 bases each). The CDR3 totals 14 residues. Trimming pared 0 bases from V and 0 bases from J, leaving 7 bases between. Per germline, CDR1 DFQATT and CDR2 SNEGSKA (reference sequence). The CDR3 sequence: CSAREGESTDTQYF. The CDR3 region has the DNA TGCAGTGCTAGAGAGGGGGAGAGCACAGATACGCAGTATTTT.

This clonotype has more than one count but fewer than ten. This chain links TRBV2 with TRBJ2-3; D is uncertain. V dropped 7 bases and J dropped 0 bases, with 14 bases sitting between them. The CDR3 has 15 amino acids. Per the germline V gene, CDR1 is SNHLY and CDR2 is FYNNEI. The CDR3 nucleotides are TGTGCCAGCAATGTCAGGTCATCTAGCACAGATACGCAGTATTTT. Its translation is CASNVRSSSTDTQYF.

The CDR3 region is CSALAGGPYNEQFF. In nucleotides, the CDR3 is TGCAGTGCCTTAGCGGGGGGCCCATACAATGAGCAGTTCTTC. The chain employs TRBV20-1 and TRBJ2-1; 10 bases match TRBD2. V dropped 6 bases and J dropped 4; count of bases not matched to a gene: 6. Looked up from germline, CDR1 is DFQATT and CDR2 is SNEGSKA (reference sequence). The CDR3 has 14 amino acids.